Below are 13 T cell receptor beta chains sequenced from a single sample in a study of T cell responses to AZD1222 COVID-19 vaccine. The method was immunoSEQ multiplex PCR; TCRdb's version includes in-frame clones alone and lacks a portion of them. This table holds about 29,000 clones, about 93% found once. The material sequenced was peripheral blood, taken on day 0 of AZD1222 vaccination. These receptors were taken from an adult in good health.

This chain joins TRBV7-8 and TRBJ2-7; maybe TRBD1 (6 bases). Germline values: CDR1 SGHVS, CDR2 FQNEAQ. The V and J ends lost 5 bases and 3 bases respectively, with 11 bases between them. This CDR3 region has 13 residues. The CDR3 region has the DNA TGTGCCAGCAGCCGTCGGGACAACTACGAGCAGTACTTC. Protein product: CASSRRDNYEQYF.

The chain is built from TRBV6-6 and TRBJ1-5, with TRBD1 as a possible D gene (5 bases). V shed 6 bases and J shed 3 bases, with 12 bases lying between them. This CDR3 has 14 amino acids. Germline loops: CDR1 MNHNY, CDR2 SVGAGI (reference sequence). This CDR3 reads CASRGHPYNQPQHF. The CDR3 region has the DNA TGTGCCAGCAGAGGACACCCTTACAATCAGCCCCAGCATTTT.

V is TRBV6-6 and J is TRBJ2-7; a possible D gene is TRBD1 (7 bases). The germline CDR1 and CDR2 sequences are MNHNY and SVGAGI (reference sequence). The germline V and J ends were trimmed by 2 bases and 5 bases, with 13 bases remaining between them. CDR3 length: 14 residues. DNA for the CDR3: TGTGCCAGCAGTTACATGGAGGGGGCTCACGAGCAGTACTTC. Translated, it gives CASSYMEGAHEQYF.

This sequence joins TRBV18 and TRBJ2-3; TRBD2 agrees at 10 bases. The CDR3 is 16 residues long. Germline V gene lookup returns CDR1 KGHSH and CDR2 LQKENI. V was pared by 2 bases and J by 2 bases, with 4 bases of the junction left unmatched. The CDR3 loop reads CASSPVLAGDTDTQYF. CDR3 nucleotide sequence: TGTGCCAGCTCACCAGTCCTAGCGGGAGACACAGATACGCAGTATTTT. Drawing the rest from reference TRBV18 and TRBJ2-3, the complete variable domain is NAGVMQNPRHLVRRRGQEARLRCSPMKGHSHVYWYRQLPEEGLKFMVYLQKENIIDESGMPKERFSAEFPKEGPSILRIQQVVRGDSAAYFCASSPVLAGDTDTQYFGPGTRLTVL.

The gene calls are TRBV6-5 and TRBJ1-2; no definite D call. The CDR3 consists of 13 residues. V lost 7 bases and J lost 2, with 11 bases in between. Looked up from germline, CDR1 is MNHEY and CDR2 is SVGAGI. CDR3 in amino acids: CASTPHGNYGYTF. The CDR3 region has the DNA TGTGCCAGCACCCCCCACGGGAACTATGGCTACACCTTC.

This rearrangement joins TRBV27 to TRBJ2-1; no clear D. This CDR3 is built from 14 residues. Germline V lookup: CDR1 MNHEY, CDR2 SMNVEV (reference sequence). V was cut by 4 bases and J by 0 bases, with 7 bases left in between. The CDR3 region is CASSSSSSYNEQFF. The DNA for the CDR3 is TGTGCCAGCAGTTCCTCCAGCTCCTACAATGAGCAGTTCTTC.

This clone appeared a single time. The genes are TRBV3-1 (or the pseudogene TRBV3-2) and TRBJ1-5, with no clear D. The ends were cut back, 0 bases at V and 5 bases at J, with 14 bases in the middle. The CDR3 loop spans 16 amino acids. The germline gives CDR1 LGHDT, CDR2 YNNKEL (reference sequence). The CDR3 DNA sequence: TGTGCCAGCAGCCAAGATATGAGCGTGGGTGATCAGCCCCAGCATTTT. It yields the protein CASSQDMSVGDQPQHF.

The chain uses TRBV4-1 and TRBJ1-2; the D is unclear. The CDR3 sequence is 16 residues long. The germline CDR1 and CDR2 sequences are MGHRA and YSYEKL. V lost 1 base and J 1 base, leaving 13 bases between the germline ends. The CDR3 bases are TGCGCCAGCAGCCAAGGAAAGGGTCTAGTTAACTATGGCTACACCTTC. Encoded protein: CASSQGKGLVNYGYTF.

This clone appeared once. This chain links TRBV27 with TRBJ1-3; D unresolved. Trimming cost V 2 bases and J 0 bases, with 11 bases left between them. Per the germline V gene, CDR1 is MNHEY and CDR2 is SMNVEV (reference sequence). The CDR3 length is 16 residues. CDR3 residues: CASSLTPGLSGNTIYF. The CDR3 DNA is TGTGCCAGCAGTTTAACTCCAGGCCTCTCTGGAAACACCATATATTTT.

V usage is TRBV18 and J usage is TRBJ2-5; D uncertain. Germline V gene data show CDR1 as KGHSH and CDR2 as LQKENI. Deletions cut 1 base from V and 0 bases from J, with 3 bases between. The CDR3 runs to 13 residues. The DNA for the CDR3 is TGTGCCAGCTCACCACGGGACCAAGAGACCCAGTACTTC. This gives the protein CASSPRDQETQYF.

The table lists this clone with a count of one. J is TRBJ1-2 and V is TRBV2, with D hard to call. The V end lost 1 base, the J end lost 4 bases, and 19 bases lay between the germline ends. This CDR3 spans 17 amino acids. CDR1 is SNHLY, CDR2 FYNNEI, per germline. CDR3 residues: CASSEGEERALSYGYTF. As DNA, the CDR3 is TGTGCCAGCAGTGAAGGGGAGGAGAGGGCCCTATCCTATGGCTACACCTTC.

The V call is TRBV7-6, the J call TRBJ2-4, with 7 bases matching TRBD1. The CDR3 extends over 15 amino acids. CDR1 SGHVS and CDR2 FNYEAQ come from the germline V gene. The V and J ends lost 1 base and 9 bases, in that order; junction bases with no gene match: 9. For the CDR3, the DNA is TGTGCCAGCAGCTTAGGGACAGGACCCCTAGGCATTCAGTACTTC. As protein: CASSLGTGPLGIQYF.

The chain recombines TRBV28 with TRBJ1-2; a weak D match, TRBD1 (5 bases). The CDR3 extends over 14 amino acids. The V gene lost 4 bases and the J gene lost 7 bases, with 16 bases spanning the gap. Germline loops: CDR1 MDHEN, CDR2 SYDVKM. CDR3 region: CASSSPSRDLGYTF. CDR3 nucleotides: TGTGCCAGCAGTTCCCCCAGCAGGGATCTTGGCTACACCTTC.